This T cell receptor (beta chain) originates from a study of CD8+ T cells in alopecia areata. After isolation, RNA underwent reverse transcription to generate cDNA as the sequencing template. Clones were sequenced by immunoSEQ multiplex PCR, and TCRdb holds only the in-frame ones, with some missing. The profile shows roughly 60,000 clones, around 44% of them singletons. Germline assignment: CDR1 MDHEN and CDR2 SYDVKM. V was clipped by 6 bases and J by 4 bases, with 19 bases between them. This CDR3 spans 15 amino acids. The material sequenced was NKG2D-low CD8+ T cells sorted from blood. The V call is TRBV28, the J call TRBJ2-7; D gene ambiguous. The TCR originated in a human donor with alopecia areata. CDR3 in amino acids: CASSPYVGVLYEQYF. In nucleotides, the CDR3 is TGTGCCAGCAGCCCCTATGTTGGGGTCCTGTACGAGCAGTACTTC.